Following are 20 T cell receptor delta chains from one sample sequenced in a study of gamma-delta T cells after stem cell transplantation. TCRdb repeated clone calling on the RT-PCR reads with CATT. The sample has about 2,200 delta-chain clones; 0.95% to 1.5% are singletons. Material for sequencing was gamma-delta T cells. The receptors come from a human donor. It is not recorded whose cells these are; they may come from a transplant donor.

This clone rates as large. The identical CDR3 is also encoded by other nucleotide sequences in the sample. This chain's CDR3 is CAFNCPLPWGIRREYKLIF. CDR3 nucleotide sequence: TGTGCCTTTAATTGTCCCCTACCCTGGGGGATCCGACGTGAGTATAAACTCATCTTT. The chain employs TRDV3 and TRDJ1; 9 bases line up with TRDD3. Germline loops: CDR1 TVYSNPD, CDR2 GDNSRS (reference sequence). V lost 1 base to trimming and J lost 6 bases; unmatched junction nucleotides: 24. The CDR3 is 19 residues long. The full variable domain, in which reference TRDV3 and TRDJ1 provide the parts outside the CDR3, is CDKVTQSSPDQTVASGSEVVLLCTYDTVYSNPDLFWYRIRPDYSFQFVFYGDNSRSEGADFTQGRFSVKHILTQKAFHLVISPVRTEDSATYYCAFNCPLPWGIRREYKLIFGKGTRVTVEP.

This clone was counted only a few times. A far larger clone is off by one base, so a read error is likely. The sample holds other DNA sequences that translate to the same CDR3. The chain combines TRDV2 with TRDJ1; 7 nucleotides agree with TRDD3. Germline V gene data show CDR1 as GEAIGNYY and CDR2 as EKD. This CDR3 comprises 17 residues. The trim removed 4 bases at V and 4 bases at J, leaving 17 bases unmatched. CDR3 in amino acids: CACEKLNWGPNDDKLIF. The DNA of the CDR3 is TGTGCCTGTGAAAAACTCAACTGGGGACCGAACGACGATAAACTCATCTTT.

Regarding this clone: TCRdb's listed protein matches a much larger clone and diverges from this DNA's translation at residue 3, likely through a read error; the protein shown comes from the DNA. The chain employs TRDV2 and TRDJ1; 13 nucleotides match TRDD3. From germline, CDR1 is GEAIGNYY and CDR2 EKD. The CDR3 runs to 15 residues. The CDR3 protein is CAREELGDTRLKLIF. CDR3 nucleotide sequence: TGTGCCCGTGAAGAACTGGGGGATACGCGCTTAAAACTCATCTTT.

Comment on this clone: A far larger clone is one base from this, pointing to a likely read error. Other DNA sequences from this sample encode an identical CDR3 as well. The V call is TRDV1, the J call TRDJ1, with D possibly TRDD3 on 6 matching bases. The CDR3 contains 23 residues. Trimming left V 0 bases short and J 1 base short, with 33 bases between. The germline V gene encodes CDR1 TSWWSYY and CDR2 QGS. The CDR3 sequence: CALGELLEPSQRLGEVATDKLIF. The DNA of the CDR3 is TGTGCTCTTGGGGAACTCTTAGAGCCTTCTCAAAGACTGGGCGAGGTTGCCACCGATAAACTCATCTTT.

As regards this clone: A far larger clone is just one base off, so this is likely a read error. In the same sample, other DNA sequences code for this CDR3. This chain joins TRDV2 and TRDJ1; possibly TRDD2 for D (5 bases). This CDR3 comprises 17 residues. The germline gives CDR1 GEAIGNYY, CDR2 EKD. In nucleotides, the CDR3 is TGTGCCTGTGACAGTCTCAGATCCGAGGCCTACACTGATAAACTCATCTTT. It encodes CACDSLRSEAYTDKLIF.

As regards this clone: The translation of this DNA and the TCRdb protein of a much larger clone differ at residue 12, probably owing to a read error; the protein shown here is translated from the DNA. The chain combines TRDV2 with TRDJ1; 9 nucleotides line up with TRDD3. The CDR3 covers 20 residues. The V and J ends lost 0 bases and 0 bases, in that order; junction bases with no gene match: 16. Looked up from germline, CDR1 is GEAIGNYY and CDR2 is EKD. CDR3 in DNA: TGTGCCTGTGACACCGTAAGTCCCTTGGGGGATATAAGGGACACCGATAAACTCATCTTT. This codes for CACDTVSPLGDIRDTDKLIF.

A remark on this clone: The protein held in TCRdb is that of a much larger clone and does not match this DNA's translation at residue 14, likely because of a read error; the protein shown is translated from the DNA. The genes are TRDV2 and TRDJ3, with 7 bases aligning to TRDD3. This CDR3 is 20 amino acids long. Germline V lookup: CDR1 GEAIGNYY, CDR2 EKD. DNA of the CDR3: TGTGCCTGTGACACCGTAAGGGGGATGCTAAGCTCCTGGGGCACCCGACAGATGTTTTTC. It encodes CACDTVRGMLSSWGTRQMFF.

With respect to this clone: This likely traces to a read error, being one base from a far larger clone. This specimen includes other DNA sequences encoding the same CDR3. V is TRDV2 and J is TRDJ1; 9 nucleotides align to TRDD2. The CDR3 is made up of 18 amino acids. Trimming at V came to 3 bases and at J to 0 bases, leaving 13 bases not matched to a gene. In germline, CDR1 is GEAIGNYY, CDR2 EKD. The CDR3, as DNA: TGTGCCTGTGACGGCCTTCCTACCGGGGGAAAGTACACCGATAAACTCATCTTT. Its translation is CACDGLPTGGKYTDKLIF.

In its sample, this clone was seen a few times. The TCRdb record carries a much larger clone's protein, which differs from this DNA's translation at residue 4; a read error is the likely cause, and the protein listed here is the DNA translation. The CDR3 nucleotides are TGTGCCTGTGGCACCGTAGGGCTGGGGGAACCCACCGATAAACTCATCTTT. Translated, it gives CACGTVGLGEPTDKLIF. The chain employs TRDV2 and TRDJ1; 8 nucleotides agree with TRDD3. Germline loops: CDR1 GEAIGNYY, CDR2 EKD. CDR3 length: 17 residues.

This clone was found a few times. A read error likely explains why the TCRdb protein, taken from a much larger clone, differs from this DNA's translation at residue 9; the protein shown is translated from the DNA. The chain couples TRDV2 to TRDJ1, with a weak D call TRDD3 (6 bases). The germline V gene has CDR1 GEAIGNYY and CDR2 EKD. The V gene lost 2 bases and the J gene lost 2 bases, with 20 bases spanning the gap. This CDR3 contains 17 residues. The CDR3 coding sequence is TGTGCCTGTGACAGCCTGAGGGGGACACGCGGGACCGATAAACTCATCTTT. The encoded protein is CACDSLRGTRGTDKLIF.

This clone was detected only a few times. TCRdb attributes to this sequence the protein of a much larger clone, which differs from the DNA translation at residue 14; a read error is likely, and the protein displayed is translated from the DNA. This chain links TRDV2 with TRDJ1; 13 bases are a match to TRDD3. CDR1 GEAIGNYY and CDR2 EKD come from the germline V gene. V gave up 3 bases and J gave up 2 bases; unmatched junction bases: 14. The CDR3 is 19 residues long. DNA of the CDR3: TGTGCCTGTGACGCTCTACTGGGGGATACGCGAAATGAAACCGATAAACTCATCTTT. Residues: CACDALLGDTRNETDKLIF.

This clone is medium-sized by share. A much larger clone differs from this one at a single base, so this may be a read error. CDR3 in DNA: TGTGCCCGTGACACCGTAGGTACTGGGGGATACTCCGAAAAACTCATCTTT. Residues: CARDTVGTGGYSEKLIF. The gene calls are TRDV2 and TRDJ1, with 12 nucleotides matching TRDD3. The CDR3 runs 17 residues. The germline CDR1 and CDR2 sequences are GEAIGNYY and EKD.

As regards this clone: The amino acid sequence in TCRdb belongs to a much larger clone and departs from this DNA's translation at residue 15, likely a sequencing read error; the sequence shown is translated from the DNA. The rearrangement uses TRDV2 and TRDJ3, with a weak D call TRDD3 (7 bases). The germline CDR1 and CDR2 sequences are GEAIGNYY and EKD. The CDR3 contains 20 residues. The CDR3 reads CACDKALGFLSSWDPRQMFF. The CDR3 DNA is TGTGCCTGTGACAAAGCACTGGGGTTCCTAAGCTCCTGGGACCCCCGACAGATGTTTTTC.

This clone appeared a few times. The TCRdb record carries a much larger clone's protein, which differs from this DNA's translation at residue 3; a read error is the likely cause, and the protein listed here is the DNA translation. The rearrangement links TRDV2 to TRDJ1; 9 bases fit TRDD3. This CDR3 has 14 amino acids. The germline V gene encodes CDR1 GEAIGNYY and CDR2 EKD. The CDR3 region has the DNA TGTGCCCGTGAACCCTGGGGGATTACCGATAAACTCATCTTT. It encodes CAREPWGITDKLIF.

This clone was picked up a small number of times. The protein given by TCRdb reflects a much larger clone and differs at residue 13 from this DNA's translation, likely from a read error; the protein shown is the DNA's translation. The chain carries TRDV2 and TRDJ1; 10 nucleotides agree with TRDD3. The CDR3 spans 17 residues. Germline CDR1 is GEAIGNYY and CDR2 is EKD. The chain's CDR3 is CACDSLRGIRGTEKLIF. Here the CDR3 DNA reads TGTGCCTGTGACAGCCTGAGGGGGATACGCGGGACCGAAAAACTCATCTTT.

The chain combines TRDV2 with TRDJ3, with 10 bases matching TRDD3. Germline loops: CDR1 GEAIGNYY, CDR2 EKD. Trimming removed 9 bases from V and 7 bases from J; junction bases left unmatched: 17. The CDR3 is 18 amino acids. CDR3 protein: CATVISTVLGDDTRQMFF. DNA for the CDR3: TGTGCCACCGTAATTTCCACGGTACTGGGGGATGACACCCGACAGATGTTTTTC.

About this clone: The protein TCRdb gives is from a much larger clone and does not agree with this DNA's translation at residue 12, likely a read error; the protein shown here comes from the DNA. The chain carries TRDV2 and TRDJ1, with TRDD3 as a possible D gene (6 bases). V lost 0 bases, J lost 10 bases, and 26 bases lay in between. This CDR3 has 17 amino acids. The germline V gene encodes CDR1 GEAIGNYY and CDR2 EKD. DNA of the CDR3: TGTGCCTGTGACACCGTTGGGCCGGGGGAACCGGACAACGGACTCATCTTT. Translation gives CACDTVGPGEPDNGLIF.

Comments on this clone: A far larger clone is just one base off, so this is likely a read error. The same CDR3 is also encoded by other DNA sequences in this sample. The chain carries TRDV2 and TRDJ1; 13 nucleotides align to TRDD3. This CDR3 has 20 residues. CDR1 and CDR2 from the germline V gene are GEAIGNYY and EKD. The CDR3, as DNA: TGCGCCTGTGACCCCCTGCGTACTGGGGGATACGCTGATCGGACCGATAAACTCATCTTT. Its translation: CACDPLRTGGYADRTDKLIF.

This clone is medium-sized in the sample. This chain uses TRDV1 with TRDJ1; 10 nucleotides line up with TRDD3. Germline values: CDR1 TSWWSYY, CDR2 QGS. There are 22 residues in the CDR3. J gave up 0 bases and V 2 bases, and 21 bases lay outside the gene matches. The CDR3 here is CALGEIISYSSSTGGYTDKLIF. The DNA of the CDR3 is TGTGCTCTTGGGGAAATAATTTCCTACTCATCGAGTACTGGGGGATACACCGATAAACTCATCTTT.

Comments on this clone: This likely came from a read error, as a far larger clone is one base away. The chain combines TRDV2 with TRDJ1, with 12 positions matching TRDD3. From germline, CDR1 is GEAIGNYY and CDR2 EKD. The CDR3 totals 22 residues. The CDR3 sequence is CACDKVTPGGYDPPGAEGKLTF. CDR3 in DNA: TGTGCCTGTGACAAGGTCACGCCTGGGGGATACGACCCCCCCGGGGCAGAGGGCAAACTCACCTTT.